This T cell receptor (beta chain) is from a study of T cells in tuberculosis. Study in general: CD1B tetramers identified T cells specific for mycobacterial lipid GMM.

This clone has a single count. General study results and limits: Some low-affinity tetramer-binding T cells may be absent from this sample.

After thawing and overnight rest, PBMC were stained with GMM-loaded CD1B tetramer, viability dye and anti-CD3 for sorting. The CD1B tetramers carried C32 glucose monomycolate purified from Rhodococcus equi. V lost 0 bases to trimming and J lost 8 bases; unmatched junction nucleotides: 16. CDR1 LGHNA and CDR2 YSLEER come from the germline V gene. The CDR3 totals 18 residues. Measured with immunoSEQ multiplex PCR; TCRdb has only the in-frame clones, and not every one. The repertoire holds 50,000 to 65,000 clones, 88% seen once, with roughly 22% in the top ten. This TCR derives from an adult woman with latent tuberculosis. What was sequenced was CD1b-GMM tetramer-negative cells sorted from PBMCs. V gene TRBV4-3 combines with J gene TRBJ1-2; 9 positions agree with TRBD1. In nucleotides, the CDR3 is TGCGCCAGCAGCCAAGATACCGGGGTTTCTGGGACAGGGTTCGGCTACACCTTC. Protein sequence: CASSQDTGVSGTGFGYTF.